This T cell receptor (beta chain) was recovered during a study of blood T cell repertoires in COVID-19. Study information: Donors in the United States, Italy and Spain gave samples during acute or convalescent COVID-19. T cells, B-cell-depleted T cells, or PBMCs provided the cDNA or gDNA that served as material.

Original processing notes: Estimates of nucleated cell counts were drawn from the amplification of reference gene primers. Data came from immunoSEQ multiplex PCR; TCRdb stores just in-frame clones and leaves some out. V, J and clone size are taken as reported in that table, and D and trimming were inferred from the DNA itself. The repertoire holds about 190,000 clones, with 80% to 95% as singletons. CDR3 length: 14 amino acids. V lost 6 bases to trimming and J lost 15 bases; unmatched junction nucleotides: 10. The germline V gene has CDR1 MNHEY and CDR2 SVGAGI. The chain recombines TRBV6-5 with TRBJ2-1, with 14 nucleotides matching TRBD2. Sequencing was done on a sample of peripheral blood. This clonotype was sampled from a man between 50 and 59 years old with acute or convalescent COVID-19. The CDR3 nucleotides are TGTGCCAGCAGAGAGACTAGCGGGGGGGCCTCATGGTTCTTC. Translated: CASRETSGGASWFF.